The next 31 T cell receptor beta chains were all read from a single sample in a study of HIV-infected patients and healthy controls. Alpha and beta constant-region primers primed reverse transcription of about 500 ng RNA. Each of the alpha and beta chains got its own library through chain-specific third strand synthesis with indices. TCRdb analysed the 5' RACE reads with MiXCR anew, one entry per CDR3 protein. In the table there are 15,000 to 18,000 distinct CDR3 sequences, approximately 7% of which are singletons. The repertoire came from unfractionated whole blood and reflected all unsorted peripheral T cells. Sequencing was carried out using blood. All receptors derive from an adult in good health.

This clonotype appeared many times. V gene TRBV7-9 combines with J gene TRBJ2-1; D uncertain. The V and J ends lost 0 bases and 8 bases respectively, with 2 bases between them. From germline, CDR1 is SEHNR and CDR2 FQNEAQ (reference sequence). This CDR3 has 11 amino acids. CDR3 region: CASSLADEQFF. For the CDR3, the DNA is TGTGCCAGCAGCTTAGCCGATGAGCAGTTCTTC.

This clonotype was observed many times. This chain connects TRBV4-3 to TRBJ1-2; unclear D gene. Per germline, CDR1 LGHNA and CDR2 YSLEER. The CDR3 consists of 16 residues. Trimming removed 0 bases at V and 2 bases at J, with 13 bases between. The CDR3 is CASSQEKGRLNYGYTF. DNA of the CDR3: TGCGCCAGCAGCCAAGAAAAGGGCCGGTTAAACTATGGCTACACCTTC.

This chain connects TRBV24-1 to TRBJ2-1; possible D gene TRBD2, 6 bases. Germline V gene lookup returns CDR1 KGHDR and CDR2 SFDVKD. V was pared by 2 bases and J by 9 bases, with 19 bases between. The CDR3 loop spans 16 amino acids. In DNA, the CDR3 is TGTGCCACCAGTGATTCAACATCCGGGACTTCCCGTGAGCAGTTCTTC. It translates to CATSDSTSGTSREQFF.

This clonotype was recorded at least ten times. The rearrangement uses TRBV7-2 and TRBJ1-5; tentatively, D is TRBD1 (5 bases). CDR1 SGHTA and CDR2 FQGNSA come from the germline V gene. The CDR3 has 16 residues. V lost 3 bases to trimming and J lost 2 bases, with 14 bases between them. Here the CDR3 DNA reads TGTGCCAGCAGCTTGCAAGGACAACACGGCAATCAGCCCCAGCATTTT. It encodes CASSLQGQHGNQPQHF. The full variable domain, in which reference TRBV7-2 and TRBJ1-5 provide the parts outside the CDR3, is GAGVSQSPSNKVTEKGKDVELRCDPISGHTALYWYRQSLGQGLEFLIYFQGNSAPDKSGLPSDRFSAERTGGSVSTLTIQRTQQEDSAVYLCASSLQGQHGNQPQHFGDGTRLSIL.

This clonotype has a count of ten or more. The chain uses TRBV7-9 and TRBJ2-1; D is uncertain. The V gene lost 5 bases and the J gene lost 2 bases, with 13 bases spanning the gap. The length of the CDR3 is 15 residues. From germline, CDR1 is SEHNR and CDR2 FQNEAQ (reference sequence). CDR3 sequence reads: CASSTAGRAYNEQFF. CDR3 coding DNA: TGTGCCAGCAGCACAGCAGGAAGGGCCTACAATGAGCAGTTCTTC.

This clonotype was observed at least ten times. The CDR3 DNA sequence: TGTGCCAGCAGTTACTCAGGGGGGGACAACACCGGGGAGCTGTTTTTT. Translation gives CASSYSGGDNTGELFF. The chain couples TRBV6-6 to TRBJ2-2; possibly TRBD2 for D (7 bases). Between the trimmed V and J ends, which lost 0 bases and 2 bases, there was a span of 10 bases. Germline V gene lookup returns CDR1 MNHNY and CDR2 SVGAGI (reference sequence). The CDR3 is made up of 16 amino acids.

By frequency in the sample, this clonotype is medium-sized. The chain is built from TRBV20-1 and TRBJ2-1; D possibly corresponds to TRBD1 (6 bases). Germline V lookup: CDR1 DFQATT, CDR2 SNEGSKA (reference sequence). The V end was cut by 3 bases, the J end by 2 bases, with 8 bases between. The CDR3 has 13 residues. CDR3 region: CSARQGTYNEQFF. The CDR3 DNA sequence: TGCAGTGCTAGGCAGGGGACCTACAATGAGCAGTTCTTC.

This clonotype came up a few times. The chain employs TRBV18 and TRBJ2-7; D ambiguous. Deletions cut 4 bases from V and 3 bases from J, with 19 bases between. The CDR3 totals 16 residues. CDR1 and CDR2 from the germline V gene are KGHSH and LQKENI. For the CDR3, the DNA is TGTGCCAGCTCACGGGATCTTACTCCGGCGGTCTACGAGCAGTACTTC. Its translation: CASSRDLTPAVYEQYF.

This clonotype was seen a handful of times. The chain combines TRBV20-1 with TRBJ1-5; tentative D call: TRBD1 (5 bases). The germline CDR1 and CDR2 sequences are DFQATT and SNEGSKA (reference sequence). Trimming removed 2 bases at V and 4 bases at J, with 18 bases between. The CDR3 sequence is 16 residues long. This CDR3 reads CSARSGRLKGNQPQHF. CDR3 nucleotides: TGCAGTGCTAGATCAGGACGGCTAAAGGGGAATCAGCCCCAGCATTTT.

This clonotype was counted ten times or more. V is TRBV7-3 and J is TRBJ2-1; D possibly matches TRBD1 or TRBD2 (5 bases each). Germline lookup yields CDR1 SGHTA and CDR2 FQGTGA. CDR3 length: 16 residues. Trimming removed 5 bases from V and 5 bases from J, with 19 bases in between. This CDR3 reads CASSRRTGTTNNEQFF. The CDR3 DNA sequence: TGTGCCAGCAGCCGAAGAACCGGGACCACGAACAATGAGCAGTTCTTC.

The chain links TRBV14 to TRBJ2-7; D gene uncertain. Trimming shortened V by 1 base and J by 3 bases, and 7 bases separated the two germline ends. This CDR3 comprises 13 residues. CDR1 is SGHDN and CDR2 is FVKESK in the germline V gene. CDR3 sequence reads: CASSQVVNYEQYF. In DNA, the CDR3 is TGTGCCAGCAGCCAAGTCGTCAACTACGAGCAGTACTTC.

This clonotype is categorized as medium-sized. The V and J genes are TRBV6-6 and TRBJ2-1, with D possibly being TRBD1 (6 bases). This CDR3 is built from 15 residues. Trimming took 2 bases from V and 5 from J, leaving 13 bases between them. Germline lookup yields CDR1 MNHNY and CDR2 SVGAGI (reference sequence). The CDR3 DNA sequence: TGTGCCAGCAGTTACCAAAGGGACACTAACAATGAGCAGTTCTTC. Amino acid sequence: CASSYQRDTNNEQFF.

This clonotype was detected ten times or more. The genes are TRBV19 and TRBJ2-1; no definite D call. Germline V gives CDR1 LNHDA, CDR2 SQIVND (reference sequence). This CDR3 spans 14 amino acids. With 8 bases removed from V and 1 base from J, the gap between germline ends came to 12 bases. The CDR3 region is CASRLGLSYNEQFF. In nucleotides, the CDR3 is TGTGCCAGTCGACTTGGGTTATCCTACAATGAGCAGTTCTTC. The full variable domain, rest sourced from reference TRBV19 and TRBJ2-1, is DGGITQSPKYLFRKEGQNVTLSCEQNLNHDAMYWYRQDPGQGLRLIYYSQIVNDFQKGDIAEGYSVSREKKESFPLTVTSAQKNPTAFYLCASRLGLSYNEQFFGPGTRLTVL.

This clonotype was detected ten times or more. The chain couples TRBV3-1 to TRBJ2-7; no clear D. The germline V and J ends were trimmed by 6 bases and 2 bases, with 5 bases remaining between them. The CDR3 is made up of 11 amino acids. Germline V gene data show CDR1 as LGHDT and CDR2 as YNNKEL (reference sequence). CDR3 residues: CASSPTYEQYF. The CDR3, as DNA: TGTGCCAGCAGTCCGACCTACGAGCAGTACTTC.

This clonotype was observed many times. The rearrangement uses TRBV2 and TRBJ1-2; D gene ambiguous. V was clipped by 7 bases and J by 0 bases, with 9 bases between them. From germline, CDR1 is SNHLY and CDR2 FYNNEI. This CDR3 spans 13 amino acids. The CDR3 coding sequence is TGTGCCAGCAAGAGCGGAACTAACTATGGCTACACCTTC. Translating it yields CASKSGTNYGYTF.

This clonotype was counted ten times or more. The chain employs TRBV30 and TRBJ1-1, with D unclear. This CDR3 is built from 13 residues. V lost 3 bases to trimming and J lost 0 bases, with 8 bases between them. Germline V gene data show CDR1 as GTSNPN and CDR2 as SVGIG (reference sequence). Written as DNA, the CDR3 is TGTGCCTGGAGCGCGGGGTTGAACACTGAAGCTTTCTTT. It yields the protein CAWSAGLNTEAFF.

This clonotype was seen many times. The chain links TRBV25-1 to TRBJ1-2; no clear D gene. Trimming shortened V by 2 bases and J by 0 bases, and 10 bases separated the two germline ends. The germline gives CDR1 MGHDK, CDR2 SYGVNS. The CDR3 covers 15 residues. CDR3 amino acids: CASSEGLSANYGYTF. The CDR3 DNA sequence: TGTGCCAGCAGTGAAGGGCTGTCAGCTAACTATGGCTACACCTTC.

This clonotype is deemed medium-sized. CDR3 in amino acids: CASRAQLAGSTDTQYF. The DNA for the CDR3 is TGTGCCAGCAGGGCCCAGCTAGCGGGAAGCACAGATACGCAGTATTTT. The chain couples TRBV7-9 to TRBJ2-3; TRBD2 matches 9 bases. This CDR3 contains 16 residues. From germline, CDR1 is SEHNR and CDR2 FQNEAQ (reference sequence). After removal of 6 bases from V and 0 bases from J, the junction contained 7 bases not matched to a gene.

The rearrangement links TRBV16 to TRBJ1-5; possible D gene TRBD1, 6 bases. The germline CDR1 and CDR2 sequences are KGHSY and FQNENV. This CDR3 region has 16 residues. Trimming took off 8 bases at V and 4 bases at J, with 21 bases between the two ends. The CDR3 sequence is CASHGGAPYRNQPQHF. Written as DNA, the CDR3 is TGTGCCAGCCATGGGGGGGCTCCGTACAGAAATCAGCCCCAGCATTTT.

The CDR3, as DNA: TGTGCCAGCAGTTCCGAATACCAGGGTGCCGAGACCCAGTACTTC. Protein product: CASSSEYQGAETQYF. J is TRBJ2-5 and V is TRBV28, with D perhaps TRBD1 (5 bases). Trimming took off 4 bases at V and 5 bases at J, with 17 bases between the two ends. The CDR3 has 15 amino acids. Germline-derived CDR1 and CDR2 are MDHEN and SYDVKM.

This clonotype was counted many times. The rearrangement links TRBV7-2 to TRBJ2-5; possibly TRBD1 for D (6 bases). From germline, CDR1 is SGHTA and CDR2 FQGNSA. Between the trimmed V and J ends, which lost 1 base and 5 bases, there was a span of 17 bases. The CDR3 length is 16 residues. The chain's CDR3 is CASSLGGRSLYETQYF. The CDR3 DNA follows: TGTGCCAGCAGCTTAGGGGGGCGGTCTCTCTATGAGACCCAGTACTTC.

This clonotype was detected many times. The J gene is TRBJ2-5, the V gene TRBV5-4; TRBD2 agrees at 11 bases. Losses at the gene ends were 7 bases for V and 5 bases for J; bases not matched to a gene: 10. Looked up from germline, CDR1 is SGHNT and CDR2 is YYREEE (reference sequence). This CDR3 has 15 amino acids. The CDR3: CASSPTSGSSETQYF. CDR3 bases: TGTGCCAGCTCCCCAACTAGCGGGAGTTCGGAGACCCAGTACTTC.

This clonotype has at least ten counts. This chain joins TRBV12-3 or TRBV12-4 and TRBJ1-2; the D is unclear. This CDR3 has 15 amino acids. V shed 1 base and J shed 5 bases, with 14 bases lying between them. CDR3 residues: CASSLGVVPRYGYTF. For the CDR3, the DNA is TGTGCCAGCAGTTTAGGTGTGGTCCCGAGATATGGCTACACCTTC.

This clonotype is labeled as medium-sized. V usage is TRBV4-3 and J usage is TRBJ1-1; the D is unclear. V was trimmed by 4 bases and J by 5 bases, leaving 11 bases between them. The germline V gene encodes CDR1 LGHNA and CDR2 YSLEER. CDR3 size: 13 residues. This CDR3 reads CASSRLQWTEAFF. The CDR3 bases are TGCGCCAGCAGCCGGCTTCAGTGGACTGAAGCTTTCTTT.

This clonotype has at least ten counts. The CDR3 coding sequence is TGTGCCAGCAGTTACGGGACAGGGAACTATGGCTACACCTTC. Its protein product is CASSYGTGNYGYTF. This chain joins TRBV6-6 and TRBJ1-2; 9 nucleotides match TRBD1. The CDR3 is 14 residues long. The germline V gene encodes CDR1 MNHNY and CDR2 SVGAGI (reference sequence). V was clipped by 2 bases and J by 2 bases; unmatched bases: 0.

This clonotype was seen ten or more times. The chain employs TRBV11-1 and TRBJ2-1; no definite D call. The CDR3 is 12 residues long. Trimming took 3 bases from V and 9 from J, leaving 9 bases between them. Per germline, CDR1 SGHAT and CDR2 FQDESV (reference sequence). CDR3 in amino acids: CASSFREIEQFF. For the CDR3, the DNA is TGTGCCAGCAGCTTTAGGGAAATTGAGCAGTTCTTC.

At least ten counts were recorded for this clonotype. The genes are TRBV20-1 and TRBJ2-1; TRBD1 or TRBD2 may be the D gene (5 bases each). V was cut by 1 base and J by 9 bases, with 25 bases left in between. The CDR3 is 17 amino acids. Germline loops: CDR1 DFQATT, CDR2 SNEGSKA (reference sequence). The CDR3 loop reads CSARVSRGKAGMSEQFF. In nucleotides, the CDR3 is TGCAGTGCTAGAGTTAGTAGAGGGAAGGCAGGGATGAGTGAGCAGTTCTTC.

The sample holds many counts of this clonotype. The V and J genes are TRBV18 and TRBJ2-7; TRBD1 matches 7 bases. Per germline, CDR1 KGHSH and CDR2 LQKENI. V was pared by 5 bases and J by 3 bases, with 13 bases of the junction left unmatched. CDR3 size: 16 residues. The CDR3 DNA reads TGTGCCAGCTCAGCTAACCGACAGGGTGCGAGCTACGAGCAGTACTTC. This sequence encodes CASSANRQGASYEQYF.

This clonotype was recorded many times. J is TRBJ1-5 and V is TRBV29-1; weak D call: TRBD1 (5 bases). The V gene's germline CDR1 is SQVTM and CDR2 ANQGSEA. The CDR3 consists of 12 residues. V was shortened by 4 bases and J by 4 bases, with 8 bases between the two germline ends. CDR3 protein: CSVGEGNQPQHF. The DNA for the CDR3 is TGCAGCGTTGGCGAGGGGAATCAGCCCCAGCATTTT.

In this sample, this clonotype turned up many times. The rearrangement uses TRBV27 and TRBJ2-7; perhaps TRBD2 as D (10 bases). Germline CDR1 and CDR2: MNHEY and SMNVEV (reference sequence). The CDR3 sequence is 18 residues long. Trimming removed 5 bases from V and 3 bases from J, with 26 bases in between. The CDR3 protein is CASSPRQGGTSDNYEQYF. The DNA of the CDR3 is TGTGCCAGCAGTCCACGACAGGGGGGGACTAGCGATAACTACGAGCAGTACTTC.

This clonotype rates as medium-sized. CDR3 region: CASSLTSGIYEQYF. DNA for the CDR3: TGTGCCAGCAGCTTAACTAGCGGGATATACGAGCAGTACTTC. V usage is TRBV7-8 and J usage is TRBJ2-7; 10 positions agree with TRBD2. Germline trimming cut 2 bases from V and 4 bases from J; bases unmatched to any gene: 2. Germline V gene sequence: CDR1 SGHVS, CDR2 FQNEAQ. The CDR3 sequence is 14 residues long.